Listed below are T cell receptor beta chains from one sample, sequenced in a study of T cell responses to AZD1222 COVID-19 vaccine. TCRdb's table, derived via immunoSEQ multiplex PCR, lists solely in-frame clones and lacks some. The profile shows 150,000 to 180,000 clones, approximately 90% of them singletons. This sample comprised peripheral blood, obtained 28 days after the second AZD1222 dose. These receptors all stem from an adult who received the AZD1222 COVID-19 vaccine. CDR3s include the opening cysteine and the closing phenylalanine or tryptophan. The order of the fields is V gene, J gene, clone size, D gene, CDR3 protein, CDR3 DNA. The D gene is left open where the match is weak. Only part of the rows carry a size: once, few, many, or a class if the clone is expanded.

TRBV10-3	TRBJ1-1	.	TRBD1	CAISEAKDRAEAFF	TGTGCCATCAGTGAGGCCAAGGACAGGGCTGAAGCTTTCTTT
TRBV5-1	TRBJ2-7	.	TRBD1	CASSLYRGHSEQYF	TGCGCCAGCAGCTTGTACAGGGGGCACAGCGAGCAGTACTTC
TRBV14	TRBJ1-4	.	TRBD1	CASSHPTGPFGEKLFF	TGTGCCAGCAGCCACCCGACAGGGCCCTTTGGTGAAAAACTGTTTTTT
TRBV12-5	TRBJ1-1	.	TRBD1	CASGTGTDFEAFF	TGTGCTAGTGGCACCGGGACAGATTTTGAAGCTTTCTTT
TRBV6-5	TRBJ1-3	.	.	CASSYSIYGSGNTIYF	TGTGCCAGCAGTTACTCGATATATGGCTCTGGAAACACCATATATTTT
TRBV3-1/TRBV3-2	TRBJ1-3	.	.	CASSQGVPGNTIYF	TGTGCCAGCAGCCAAGGGGTACCTGGAAACACCATATATTTT
TRBV18	TRBJ1-1	.	.	CASSGDRLEAFF	TGTGCCAGCTCCGGAGACAGGCTTGAAGCTTTCTTT
TRBV2	TRBJ1-2	.	TRBD1	CASSETGYVNYGYTF	TGTGCCAGCAGTGAGACAGGGTACGTTAACTATGGCTACACCTTC
TRBV27	TRBJ1-4	.	.	CASSPRRVANEKLFF	TGTGCCAGCAGTCCGCGCAGGGTGGCTAATGAAAAACTGTTTTTT
TRBV28	TRBJ1-4	.	.	CASSSGQVGEKLFF	TGTGCCAGCAGTTCGGGTCAGGTTGGTGAAAAACTGTTTTTT
TRBV27	TRBJ1-1	.	.	CASSFHQAMNTEAFF	TGTGCCAGCAGTTTTCACCAGGCAATGAACACTGAAGCTTTCTTT
TRBV7-2	TRBJ1-5	once	.	CASSLVWGDQPQHF	TGTGCCAGCAGCTTAGTTTGGGGGGATCAGCCCCAGCATTTT
TRBV7-3	TRBJ2-4	.	TRBD2	CASSPSGANRNIQYF	TGTGCCAGCAGCCCGAGCGGGGCAAACCGAAACATTCAGTACTTC
TRBV28	TRBJ1-5	few	.	CASSFVGATNQPQHF	TGTGCCAGCAGTTTTGTGGGAGCTACAAATCAGCCCCAGCATTTT
TRBV6-4	TRBJ2-1	.	TRBD2	CASSVDMSGGRAVEQFF	TGTGCCAGCAGTGTTGATATGAGCGGCGGGAGGGCCGTCGAGCAGTTCTTC
TRBV2	TRBJ1-4	.	TRBD1	CASTGTGGNNEKLFF	TGTGCCAGCACCGGGACAGGGGGTAATAATGAAAAACTGTTTTTT
TRBV23-1	TRBJ1-1	few	.	CASSQSGTQNTEAFF	TGCGCCAGCAGTCAATCGGGGACCCAGAACACTGAAGCTTTCTTT
TRBV14	TRBJ1-4	few	.	CASSQYRATNEKLFF	TGTGCCAGCAGCCAGTACAGGGCAACTAATGAAAAACTGTTTTTT
TRBV5-1	TRBJ2-3	.	.	CASSLAVSGPTDTQYF	TGCGCCAGCAGCTTGGCCGTAAGCGGCCCCACAGATACGCAGTATTTT
TRBV29-1	TRBJ2-2	.	.	CSVLSLRTGELFF	.
TRBV5-1	TRBJ1-4	.	TRBD1	CASSLGPPGTVEGEKLFF	TGCGCCAGCAGCTTGGGCCCTCCGGGGACAGTCGAAGGTGAAAAACTGTTTTTT
TRBV5-1	TRBJ1-5	.	.	CASSLGALRGNQPQHF	TGCGCCAGCAGCTTGGGCGCCCTCAGGGGCAATCAGCCCCAGCATTTT
TRBV10-3	TRBJ1-5	.	.	CAISESTLVGGQPQHF	TGTGCCATCAGTGAGTCGACTTTGGTAGGAGGTCAGCCCCAGCATTTT
TRBV4-1	TRBJ1-1	.	TRBD1	CASSRIQGSTEAFF	TGCGCCAGCAGCCGAATACAGGGGAGCACTGAAGCTTTCTTT
TRBV19	TRBJ1-5	.	.	CASSPGEGWNQPQHF	TGTGCCAGTAGCCCCGGAGAAGGATGGAATCAGCCCCAGCATTTT
TRBV6-5	TRBJ1-1	few	.	CASRIDRGTEAFF	TGTGCCAGCAGGATCGACAGAGGCACTGAAGCTTTCTTT
TRBV3-1/TRBV3-2	TRBJ1-2	.	TRBD1	CASSPRDRRQIYGYTF	TGTGCCAGCAGCCCCCGGGACAGGCGACAGATCTATGGCTACACCTTC
TRBV30	TRBJ1-3	.	TRBD1	CAWSWDRAGNTIYF	TGTGCCTGGAGTTGGGACAGGGCTGGAAACACCATATATTTT
TRBV19	TRBJ2-1	.	TRBD1	CASSPGTGESNEQFF	TGTGCCAGTAGTCCAGGGACAGGGGAGTCGAATGAGCAGTTCTTC
TRBV11-2	TRBJ1-2	.	.	CASSPRTFNAGSGGYTF	TGTGCCAGCAGCCCCAGAACGTTTAATGCAGGGTCGGGTGGCTACACCTTC
TRBV4-1	TRBJ1-6	.	.	CASSPSAGVDSPLHF	TGCGCCAGCAGCCCCTCGGCAGGGGTAGATTCACCCCTCCACTTT
TRBV7-2	TRBJ1-3	.	.	CASSLSPGGGLSGNTIYF	TGTGCCAGCAGCTTAAGCCCGGGGGGTGGCCTCTCTGGAAACACCATATATTTT
TRBV28	TRBJ1-1	.	TRBD1	CAIRGAAEAFF	TGTGCCATCAGGGGGGCGGCTGAAGCTTTCTTT
TRBV6-2/TRBV6-3	TRBJ2-1	.	.	CASSYSLGGHEQFF	TGTGCCAGCAGTTACTCGCTGGGGGGGCATGAGCAGTTCTTC
TRBV30	TRBJ2-7	.	TRBD1	CALTGTGLNEQYF	TGTGCCTTGACCGGGACAGGGCTCAACGAGCAGTACTTC
TRBV23-1	TRBJ1-3	few	.	CASREGQRPGNTIYF	TGCGCCAGCAGGGAAGGACAACGACCTGGAAACACCATATATTTT
TRBV3-1/TRBV3-2	TRBJ1-6	.	.	CASSQGQAYSPLHF	TGTGCCAGCAGCCAGGGGCAGGCGTATTCACCCCTCCACTTT
TRBV28	TRBJ1-2	.	.	CASSLGGYGYTF	TGTGCCAGCAGTTTGGGAGGGTATGGCTACACCTTC
TRBV5-4	TRBJ2-3	.	.	CASSLGYTQYF	TGTGCCAGCAGCTTGGGGTATACGCAGTATTTT
TRBV9	TRBJ1-1	.	TRBD1	CASSVRGQGGTEAFF	TGTGCCAGCAGCGTAAGAGGGCAGGGGGGGACTGAAGCTTTCTTT
TRBV6-1	TRBJ1-1	.	.	CASSEGGLYTEAFF	TGTGCCAGCAGTGAAGGAGGTCTATACACTGAAGCTTTCTTT
TRBV6-6	TRBJ2-1	.	.	CASSYGAANNEQFF	TGTGCCAGCAGTTACGGAGCAGCCAACAATGAGCAGTTCTTC
TRBV20-1	TRBJ2-7	.	.	CSALTGYEQYF	TGCAGTGCTCTTACAGGGTACGAGCAGTACTTC
TRBV15	TRBJ1-6	.	.	CATSNRGVAPLHF	TGTGCCACCAGCAATCGGGGGGTCGCACCCCTCCACTTT
TRBV18	TRBJ1-1	.	.	CASSPFGGTNTEAFF	TGTGCCAGCTCACCGTTCGGGGGCACGAACACTGAAGCTTTCTTT
TRBV10-2	TRBJ1-1	.	.	CASSEVLGVNTEAFF	TGCGCCAGCAGTGAGGTCCTGGGGGTGAACACTGAAGCTTTCTTT
TRBV15	TRBJ1-6	.	TRBD1	CATSYRQGVLGNSPLHF	TGTGCCACCAGCTACAGACAGGGGGTGTTGGGTAATTCACCCCTCCACTTT
TRBV12-3/TRBV12-4	TRBJ1-2	.	.	CASSPYNSGGYTF	TGTGCCAGCAGTCCCTATAATTCTGGGGGCTACACCTTC
TRBV11-3	TRBJ2-1	.	TRBD2	CASSLPGRAEQFF	TGTGCCAGCAGCTTACCGGGGAGGGCTGAGCAGTTCTTC
TRBV6-5	TRBJ1-2	.	.	CASSPRTPYGYTF	TGTGCCAGCAGTCCACGGACCCCCTATGGCTACACCTTC
TRBV2	TRBJ1-2	.	.	CASRYQGQNGYTF	TGTGCCAGCAGATACCAAGGACAGAATGGCTACACCTTC
TRBV24-1	TRBJ2-1	.	.	CATSANPGDNEQFF	TGTGCCACCAGTGCCAACCCAGGGGACAATGAGCAGTTCTTC
TRBV19	TRBJ1-1	.	.	CATVRRSDTEAFF	TGTGCCACCGTCCGGAGGAGTGATACTGAAGCTTTCTTT
TRBV5-1	TRBJ2-1	.	TRBD2	CASSAGGGDNEQFF	TGCGCCAGCAGCGCGGGAGGAGGCGACAATGAGCAGTTCTTC
TRBV5-5	TRBJ1-6	.	.	CASSLAGSSYNSPLHF	TGTGCCAGCAGCTTGGCGGGGAGCTCCTATAATTCACCCCTCCACTTT